This TCR beta chain is from a study of T cell repertoires in cytomegalovirus infection. Turning to the study itself: Well-studied HLA-B-restricted epitopes and recently identified HLA-C-restricted epitopes of CMV were both used in the study.

This clonotype was counted between two and nine times. What it binds is unknown. TCRdb fed the reads into MiXCR, producing one record per CDR3 protein. The table records approximately 990,000 distinct CDR3 sequences, about 33% of them present only once. This CDR3 is 13 amino acids long. The germline V gene has CDR1 SGHKS and CDR2 YYEKEE (reference sequence). Trimming stripped 0 bases from V and 4 bases from J, with 5 bases between. The receptor comes from a human donor in good health (CMV status not recorded). Some clones in this sample may be carry-over from other donors' samples. This chain connects TRBV5-5 to TRBJ2-1; D unclear. The specimen comprised cultured CD8+ T cells from PBMCs, sampled from culture after CMV antigen stimulation. The CDR3 DNA reads as TGTGCCAGCAGCTTGGTGGAGTACAATGAGCAGTTCTTC. This encodes CASSLVEYNEQFF.